A selection of T cell receptor beta chains follows, all from one sample in a study of neoadjuvant anti-PD-1 for oral cavity cancer. Here immunoSEQ multiplex PCR was the method, and the copy in TCRdb shows in-frame clones only, minus some. The sample has approximately 23,000 clones, around 45% seen once; the top ten hold roughly 37%. This specimen consisted of tumor tissue, obtained after nivolumab (anti-PD-1) treatment. These receptors were obtained from a person aged 35-79 years with oral cavity squamous cell carcinoma. Both conserved end residues are part of each CDR3. D genes are given only for firm matches. A clone size is listed for some rows: how often the clone was seen (once, few, many), or a class if it is expanded.

>15|TRBD2|TRBV2|-|TRBJ2-1
CASSELRGGGNEQFF
TGTGCCAGCAGTGAACTGCGCGGGGGAGGGAATGAGCAGTTCTTC
>17|-|TRBV7-2|-|TRBJ2-5
CASSSQGYSRGRETQYF
TGTGCCAGCAGCTCCCAGGGCTACAGCAGGGGAAGGGAGACCCAGTACTTC
>15|TRBD1|TRBV11-3|-|TRBJ2-2
CASSLRQGASGELFF
TGTGCCAGCAGCTTACGACAGGGGGCAAGCGGGGAGCTGTTTTTT
>16|TRBD1|TRBV6-6|-|TRBJ1-2
CASSYHNRGANYGYTF
TGTGCCAGCAGTTACCATAACAGGGGCGCTAACTATGGCTACACCTTC
>16|-|TRBV15|-|TRBJ1-2
CATSRGTWGALSGYTF
TGTGCCACCAGCAGAGGGACTTGGGGGGCGCTGAGTGGCTACACCTTC
>17|-|TRBV7-2|-|TRBJ1-2
CASSLGPLFPLHYGYTF
TGTGCCAGCAGCTTAGGACCCCTTTTCCCCCTACACTATGGCTACACCTTC
>14|-|TRBV11-2|-|TRBJ1-3
CASSLERGLDTIYF
TGTGCCAGCAGCTTAGAGAGGGGCCTAGACACCATATATTTT
>15|TRBD1|TRBV6-5|-|TRBJ2-3
CASTAAGGWTGTQYF
TGTGCCAGCACGGCCGCAGGGGGCTGGACGGGTACGCAGTATTTT
>13|TRBD1|TRBV19|-|TRBJ1-2
CAIGQGEVHGYTF
TGTGCCATAGGACAGGGGGAAGTCCATGGCTACACCTTC
>16|TRBD1|TRBV30|-|TRBJ1-4
CAWSPGQGAAGGKLFF
TGTGCCTGGAGTCCTGGACAGGGGGCGGCGGGGGGAAAACTGTTTTTT
>15|-|TRBV4-3|few|TRBJ1-3
CASSSQVGSGNTIYF
TGCGCCAGCAGCTCACAAGTCGGTTCTGGAAACACCATATATTTT
>15|TRBD1|TRBV5-6|-|TRBJ2-7
CASSLVGQGSYEQYF
TGTGCCAGCAGCTTGGTGGGACAGGGATCCTACGAGCAGTACTTC
>13|TRBD1|TRBV29-1|-|TRBJ1-2
CSVPAQGVSGYTF
TGCAGCGTACCCGCGCAGGGGGTATCTGGCTACACCTTC
>13|-|TRBV10-3|-|TRBJ1-1
CAITRDGNTEAFF
TGTGCCATCACTAGGGACGGCAACACTGAAGCTTTCTTT
>14|-|TRBV11-3|few|TRBJ2-2
CASSPYRNTGELFF
TGTGCCAGCAGCCCCTACAGGAACACCGGGGAGCTGTTTTTT
>18|-|TRBV21-1|many|TRBJ2-7
CASSKIGKEGLILYEQYF
TGTGCCAGCAGCAAAATCGGTAAAGAGGGACTTATCCTTTACGAGCAGTACTTC
>11|-|TRBV28|-|TRBJ2-7
CASSLTYEQYF
TGTGCCAGCAGTTTGACCTACGAGCAGTACTTC
>14|TRBD1|TRBV18|few|TRBJ1-5
CASSPQGAGQPQHF
TGTGCCAGCTCACCACAGGGGGCCGGGCAGCCCCAGCATTTT
>15|TRBD2|TRBV19|-|TRBJ2-7
CASSKRLANSYEQYF
TGTGCCAGTAGTAAACGACTAGCGAATTCCTACGAGCAGTACTTC